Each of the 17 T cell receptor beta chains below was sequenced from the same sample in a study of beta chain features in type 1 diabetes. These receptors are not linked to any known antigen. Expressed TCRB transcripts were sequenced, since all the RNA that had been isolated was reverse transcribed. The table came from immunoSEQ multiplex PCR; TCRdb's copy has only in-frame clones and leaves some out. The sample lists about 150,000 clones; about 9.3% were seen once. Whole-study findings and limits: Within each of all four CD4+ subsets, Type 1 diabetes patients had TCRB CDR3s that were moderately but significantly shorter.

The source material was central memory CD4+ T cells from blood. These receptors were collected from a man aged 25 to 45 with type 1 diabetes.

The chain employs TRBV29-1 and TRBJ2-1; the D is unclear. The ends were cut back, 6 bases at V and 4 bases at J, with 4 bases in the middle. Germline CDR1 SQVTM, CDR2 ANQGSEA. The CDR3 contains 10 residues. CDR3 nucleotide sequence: TGCAGCGTACTATACAATGAGCAGTTCTTC. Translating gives CSVLYNEQFF.

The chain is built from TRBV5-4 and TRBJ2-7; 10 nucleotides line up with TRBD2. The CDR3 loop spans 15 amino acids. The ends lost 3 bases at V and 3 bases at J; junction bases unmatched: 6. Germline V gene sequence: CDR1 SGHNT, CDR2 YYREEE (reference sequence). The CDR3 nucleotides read TGTGCCAGCAGCTCTCGGGCTAGCGGGAGCTACGAGCAGTACTTC. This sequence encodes CASSSRASGSYEQYF.

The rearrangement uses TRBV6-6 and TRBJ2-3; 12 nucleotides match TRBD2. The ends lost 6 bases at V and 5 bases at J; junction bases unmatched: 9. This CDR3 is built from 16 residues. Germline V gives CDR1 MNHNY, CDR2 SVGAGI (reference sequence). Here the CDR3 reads CASRTTSGSWGDTQYF. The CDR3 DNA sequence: TGTGCCAGCAGGACGACTAGCGGGAGTTGGGGAGATACGCAGTATTTT.

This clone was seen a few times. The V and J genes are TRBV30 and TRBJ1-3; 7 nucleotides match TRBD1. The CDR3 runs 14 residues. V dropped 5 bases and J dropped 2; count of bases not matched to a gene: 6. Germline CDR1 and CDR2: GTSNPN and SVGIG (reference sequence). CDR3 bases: TGTGCCTGGCGTCCCCAGGGGGCTGGAAACACCATATATTTT. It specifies CAWRPQGAGNTIYF.

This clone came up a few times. The CDR3 DNA follows: TGTGCCTGGGTCGGGAGGGCCCGGGTTGAGCAGTTCTTC. It encodes CAWVGRARVEQFF. V is TRBV30 and J is TRBJ2-1, with 8 positions matching TRBD2. The CDR3 spans 13 residues. Trimming at V came to 5 bases and at J to 9 bases, leaving 9 bases not matched to a gene. From germline, CDR1 is GTSNPN and CDR2 SVGIG (reference sequence).

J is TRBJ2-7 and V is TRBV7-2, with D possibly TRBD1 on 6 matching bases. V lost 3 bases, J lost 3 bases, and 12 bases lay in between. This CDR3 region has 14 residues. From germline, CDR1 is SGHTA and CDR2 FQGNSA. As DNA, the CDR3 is TGTGCCAGCAGCTTTTTCCGGACAGACTACGAGCAGTACTTC. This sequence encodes CASSFFRTDYEQYF.

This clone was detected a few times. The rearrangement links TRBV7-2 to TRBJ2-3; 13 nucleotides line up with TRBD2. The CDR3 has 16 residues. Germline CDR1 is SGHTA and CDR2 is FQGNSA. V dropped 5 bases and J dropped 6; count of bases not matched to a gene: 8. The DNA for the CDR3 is TGTGCCAGCAGCAAGGGACTAGCGGGACCCCGGGATACGCAGTATTTT. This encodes CASSKGLAGPRDTQYF.

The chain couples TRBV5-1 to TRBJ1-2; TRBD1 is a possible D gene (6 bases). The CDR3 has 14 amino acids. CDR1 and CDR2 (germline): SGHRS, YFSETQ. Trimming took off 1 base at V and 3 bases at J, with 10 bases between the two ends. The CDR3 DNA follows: TGCGCCAGCAGCTTGCGACAGGCCGACTATGGCTACACCTTC. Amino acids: CASSLRQADYGYTF. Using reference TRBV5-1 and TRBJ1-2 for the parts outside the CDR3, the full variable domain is KAGVTQTPRYLIKTRGQQVTLSCSPISGHRSVSWYQQTPGQGLQFLFEYFSETQRNKGNFPGRFSGRQFSNSRSEMNVSTLELGDSALYLCASSLRQADYGYTFGSGTRLTVV.

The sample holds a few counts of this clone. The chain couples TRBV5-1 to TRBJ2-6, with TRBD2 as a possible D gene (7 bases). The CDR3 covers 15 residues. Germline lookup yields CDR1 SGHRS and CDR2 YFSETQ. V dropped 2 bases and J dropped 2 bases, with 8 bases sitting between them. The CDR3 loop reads CASSLGGAGANVLTF. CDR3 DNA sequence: TGCGCCAGCAGCTTAGGGGGGGCTGGGGCCAACGTCCTGACTTTC.

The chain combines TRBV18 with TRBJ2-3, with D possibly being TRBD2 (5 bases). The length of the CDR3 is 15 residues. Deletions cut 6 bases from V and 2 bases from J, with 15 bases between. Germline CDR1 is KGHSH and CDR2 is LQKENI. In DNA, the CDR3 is TGTGCCAGCTCGCCCACTCGGGAACTCACAGATACGCAGTATTTT. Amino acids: CASSPTRELTDTQYF. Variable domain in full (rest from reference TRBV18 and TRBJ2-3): NAGVMQNPRHLVRRRGQEARLRCSPMKGHSHVYWYRQLPEEGLKFMVYLQKENIIDESGMPKERFSAEFPKEGPSILRIQQVVRGDSAAYFCASSPTRELTDTQYFGPGTRLTVL.

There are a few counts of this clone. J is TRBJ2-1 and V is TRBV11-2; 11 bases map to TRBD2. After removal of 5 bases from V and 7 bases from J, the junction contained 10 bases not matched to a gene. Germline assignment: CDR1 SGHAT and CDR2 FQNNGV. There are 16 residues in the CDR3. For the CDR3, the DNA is TGTGCCAGCAGCCCTCAACTAGCGGGAGCCCTGAATGAGCAGTTCTTC. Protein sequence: CASSPQLAGALNEQFF.

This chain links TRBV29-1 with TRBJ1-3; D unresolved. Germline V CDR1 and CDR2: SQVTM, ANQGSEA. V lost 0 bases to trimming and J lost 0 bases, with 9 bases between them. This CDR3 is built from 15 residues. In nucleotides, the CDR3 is TGCAGCGTTGAAGATCTTGACACCTCTGGAAACACCATATATTTT. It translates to CSVEDLDTSGNTIYF.

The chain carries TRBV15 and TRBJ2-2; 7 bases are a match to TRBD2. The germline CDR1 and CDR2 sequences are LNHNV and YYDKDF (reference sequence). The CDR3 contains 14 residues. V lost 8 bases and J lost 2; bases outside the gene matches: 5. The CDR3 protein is CATRKRGNTGELFF. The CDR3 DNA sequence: TGTGCCACCCGGAAGCGGGGTAACACCGGGGAGCTGTTTTTT. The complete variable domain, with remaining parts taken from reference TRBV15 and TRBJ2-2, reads DAMVIQNPRYQVTQFGKPVTLSCSQTLNHNVMYWYQQKSSQAPKLLFHYYDKDFNNEADTPDNFQSRRPNTSFCFLDIRSPGLGDTAMYLCATRKRGNTGELFFGEGSRLTVL.

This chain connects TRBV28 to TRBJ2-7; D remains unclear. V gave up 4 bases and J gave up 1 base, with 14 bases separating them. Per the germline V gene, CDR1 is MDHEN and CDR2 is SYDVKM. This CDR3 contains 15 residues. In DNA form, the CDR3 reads TGTGCCAGCAGTTCCACGCCCGGGTCTTCCTACGAGCAGTACTTC. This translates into CASSSTPGSSYEQYF.

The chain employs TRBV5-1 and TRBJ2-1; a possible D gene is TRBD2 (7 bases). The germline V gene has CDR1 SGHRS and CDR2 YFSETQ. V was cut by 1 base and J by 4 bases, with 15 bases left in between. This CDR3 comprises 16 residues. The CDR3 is CASSLTGREPYNEQFF. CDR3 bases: TGCGCCAGCAGCTTGACAGGGCGGGAGCCTTACAATGAGCAGTTCTTC. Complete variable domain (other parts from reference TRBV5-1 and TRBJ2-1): KAGVTQTPRYLIKTRGQQVTLSCSPISGHRSVSWYQQTPGQGLQFLFEYFSETQRNKGNFPGRFSGRQFSNSRSEMNVSTLELGDSALYLCASSLTGREPYNEQFFGPGTRLTVL.

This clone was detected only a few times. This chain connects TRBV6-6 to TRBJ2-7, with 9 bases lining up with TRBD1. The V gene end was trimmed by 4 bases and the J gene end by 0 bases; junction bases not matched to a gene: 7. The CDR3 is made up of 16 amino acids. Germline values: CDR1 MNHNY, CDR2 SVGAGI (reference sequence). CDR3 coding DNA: TGTGCCAGCAGTTCCAAGGGACAGGGCAACTCCTACGAGCAGTACTTC. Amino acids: CASSSKGQGNSYEQYF.

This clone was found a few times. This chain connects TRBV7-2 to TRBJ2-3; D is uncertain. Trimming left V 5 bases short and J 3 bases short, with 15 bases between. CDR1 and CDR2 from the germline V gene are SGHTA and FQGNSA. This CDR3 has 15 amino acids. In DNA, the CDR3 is TGTGCCAGCAGCCCCATGGGCTTGACAACAGATACGCAGTATTTT. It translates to CASSPMGLTTDTQYF.